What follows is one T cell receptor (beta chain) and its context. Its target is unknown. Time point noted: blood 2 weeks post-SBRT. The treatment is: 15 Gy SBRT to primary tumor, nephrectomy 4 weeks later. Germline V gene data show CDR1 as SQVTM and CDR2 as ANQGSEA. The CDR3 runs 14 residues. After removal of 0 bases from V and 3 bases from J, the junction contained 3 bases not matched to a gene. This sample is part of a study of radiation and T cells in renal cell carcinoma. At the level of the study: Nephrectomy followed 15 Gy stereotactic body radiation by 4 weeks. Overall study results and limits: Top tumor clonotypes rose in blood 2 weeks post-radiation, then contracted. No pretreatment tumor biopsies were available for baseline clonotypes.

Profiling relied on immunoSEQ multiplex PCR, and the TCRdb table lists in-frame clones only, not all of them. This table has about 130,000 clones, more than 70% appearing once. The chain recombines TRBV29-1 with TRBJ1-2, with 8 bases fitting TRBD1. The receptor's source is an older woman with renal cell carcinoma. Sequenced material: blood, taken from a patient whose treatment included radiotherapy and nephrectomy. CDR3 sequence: CSVEEGTGHYGYTF. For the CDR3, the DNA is TGCAGCGTTGAAGAGGGGACAGGTCACTATGGCTACACCTTC.